In this sample, the clone carrying this T cell receptor (beta chain) turned up once. Per the authors' pipeline: Estimation of nucleated cell counts relied on the amplification of reference gene primers. Using immunoSEQ multiplex PCR, the repertoire was profiled, and TCRdb retains in-frame clones only, with some absent. That table furnishes V, J and clone size, whereas the DNA furnished D and trimming. Altogether 150,000 to 200,000 clones are present, about 80% being singletons, with the ten largest covering more than 4.5%. These data come from a study of blood T cell repertoires in COVID-19. For the study at large: The analysed material was cDNA or gDNA that came from T cells, B-cell-depleted T cells, or PBMCs.

Participant age was roughly 18 to 90 years, and participants resided in 20 to 30 US areas. Researchers sorted participants into cohorts using their self-reported clinical history. The V end was cut by 6 bases, the J end by 4 bases, with 10 bases between. The CDR3 extends over 13 amino acids. Sequenced input: PBMCs or T cells enriched from blood (not recorded which). This clonotype was obtained from a woman aged 55-75 years with acute COVID-19. V gene TRBV12-3 or TRBV12-4 combines with J gene TRBJ2-4; unclear D gene. The CDR3 spells CASSRSTKNIQYF. In nucleotides, the CDR3 is TGTGCCAGCAGCCGATCGACAAAAAACATTCAGTACTTC.